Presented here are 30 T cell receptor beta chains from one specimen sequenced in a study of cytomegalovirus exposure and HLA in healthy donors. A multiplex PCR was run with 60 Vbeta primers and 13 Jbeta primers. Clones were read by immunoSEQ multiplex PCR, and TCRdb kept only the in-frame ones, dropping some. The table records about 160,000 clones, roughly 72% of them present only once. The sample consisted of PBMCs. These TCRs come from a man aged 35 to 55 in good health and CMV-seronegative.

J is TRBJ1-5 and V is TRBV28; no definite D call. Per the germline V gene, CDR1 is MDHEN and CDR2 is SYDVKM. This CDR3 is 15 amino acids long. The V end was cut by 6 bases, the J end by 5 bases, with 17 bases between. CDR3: CASRIGGQPHQPQHF. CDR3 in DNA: TGTGCCAGCAGAATAGGAGGGCAGCCCCATCAGCCCCAGCATTTT. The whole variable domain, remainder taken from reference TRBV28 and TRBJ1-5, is DVKVTQSSRYLVKRTGEKVFLECVQDMDHENMFWYRQDPGLGLRLIYFSYDVKMKEKGDIPEGYSVSREKKERFSLILESASTNQTSMYLCASRIGGQPHQPQHFGDGTRLSIL.

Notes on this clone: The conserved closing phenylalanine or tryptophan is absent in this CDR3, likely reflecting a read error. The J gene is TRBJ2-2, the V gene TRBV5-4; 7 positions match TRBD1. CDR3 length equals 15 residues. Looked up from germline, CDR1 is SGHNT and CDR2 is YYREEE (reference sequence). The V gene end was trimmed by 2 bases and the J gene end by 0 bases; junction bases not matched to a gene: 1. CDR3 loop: CASSFGTANTGELFL. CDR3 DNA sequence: TGTGCCAGCAGCTTTGGGACAGCGAACACCGGGGAGCTGTTTCTT.

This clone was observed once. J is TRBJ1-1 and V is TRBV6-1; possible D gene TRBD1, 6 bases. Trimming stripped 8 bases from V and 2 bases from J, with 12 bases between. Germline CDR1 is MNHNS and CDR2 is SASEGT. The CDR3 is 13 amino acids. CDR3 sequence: CASWGRSNTEAFF. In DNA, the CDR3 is TGTGCCAGCTGGGGGCGAAGCAACACTGAAGCTTTCTTT.

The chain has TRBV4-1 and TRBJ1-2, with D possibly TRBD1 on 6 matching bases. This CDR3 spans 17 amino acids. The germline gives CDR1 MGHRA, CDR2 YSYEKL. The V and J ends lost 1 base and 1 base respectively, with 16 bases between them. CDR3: CASSQGGQGKFNYGYTF. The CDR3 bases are TGCGCCAGCAGCCAAGGTGGGCAGGGGAAGTTTAACTATGGCTACACCTTC.

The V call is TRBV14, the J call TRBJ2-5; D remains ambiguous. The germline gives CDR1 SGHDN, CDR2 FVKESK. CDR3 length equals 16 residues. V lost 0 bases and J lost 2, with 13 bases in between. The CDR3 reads CASSQDLGSYQETQYF. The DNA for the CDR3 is TGTGCCAGCAGCCAAGATCTGGGCAGTTATCAAGAGACCCAGTACTTC.

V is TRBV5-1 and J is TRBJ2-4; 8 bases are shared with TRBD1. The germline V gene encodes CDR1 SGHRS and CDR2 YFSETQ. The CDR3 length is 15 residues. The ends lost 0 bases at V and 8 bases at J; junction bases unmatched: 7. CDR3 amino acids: CASSLVSGGFYIQYF. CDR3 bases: TGCGCCAGCAGCTTGGTGTCAGGGGGCTTTTACATTCAGTACTTC.

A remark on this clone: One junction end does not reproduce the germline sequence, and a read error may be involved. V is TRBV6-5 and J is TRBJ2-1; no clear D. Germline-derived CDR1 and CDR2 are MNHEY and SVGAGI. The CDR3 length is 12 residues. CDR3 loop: CASSDSSNEQFF. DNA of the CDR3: TGTGCCAGCAGTGACTCCAGCAATGAGCAGTTCTTC.

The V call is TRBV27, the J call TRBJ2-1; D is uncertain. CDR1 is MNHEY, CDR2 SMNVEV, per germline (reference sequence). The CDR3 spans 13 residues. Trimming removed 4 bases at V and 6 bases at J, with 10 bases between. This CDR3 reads CASSSTIPNEQFF. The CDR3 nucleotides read TGTGCCAGCAGTTCTACCATTCCCAATGAGCAGTTCTTC.

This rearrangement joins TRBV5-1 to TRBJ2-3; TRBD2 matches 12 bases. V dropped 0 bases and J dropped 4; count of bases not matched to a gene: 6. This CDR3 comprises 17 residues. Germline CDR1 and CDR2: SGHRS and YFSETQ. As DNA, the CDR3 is TGCGCCAGCAGCTTGGAGACTAGCGGGAGTGGGCCAGATACGCAGTATTTT. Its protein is CASSLETSGSGPDTQYF. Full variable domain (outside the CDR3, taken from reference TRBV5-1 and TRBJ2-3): KAGVTQTPRYLIKTRGQQVTLSCSPISGHRSVSWYQQTPGQGLQFLFEYFSETQRNKGNFPGRFSGRQFSNSRSEMNVSTLELGDSALYLCASSLETSGSGPDTQYFGPGTRLTVL.

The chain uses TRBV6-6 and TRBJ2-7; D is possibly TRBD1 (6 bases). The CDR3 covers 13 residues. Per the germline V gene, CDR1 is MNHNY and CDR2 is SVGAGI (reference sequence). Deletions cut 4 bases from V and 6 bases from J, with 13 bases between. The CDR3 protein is CASSSLQGSEQYV. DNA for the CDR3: TGTGCCAGCAGTTCACTACAGGGATCCGAGCAGTACGTC.

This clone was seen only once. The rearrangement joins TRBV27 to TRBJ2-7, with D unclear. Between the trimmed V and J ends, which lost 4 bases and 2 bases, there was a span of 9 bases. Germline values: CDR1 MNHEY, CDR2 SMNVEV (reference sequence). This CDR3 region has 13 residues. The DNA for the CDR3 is TGTGCCAGCAGTTACACGGGTCCCTACGAGCAGTACTTC. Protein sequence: CASSYTGPYEQYF.

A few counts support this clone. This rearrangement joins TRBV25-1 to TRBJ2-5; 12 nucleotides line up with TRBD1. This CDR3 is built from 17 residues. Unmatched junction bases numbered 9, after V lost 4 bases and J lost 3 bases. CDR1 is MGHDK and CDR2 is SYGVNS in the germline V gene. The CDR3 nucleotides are TGTGCCAGCAGTGGGACCGGGGGACAGGGGGCTAAAGAGACCCAGTACTTC. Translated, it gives CASSGTGGQGAKETQYF.

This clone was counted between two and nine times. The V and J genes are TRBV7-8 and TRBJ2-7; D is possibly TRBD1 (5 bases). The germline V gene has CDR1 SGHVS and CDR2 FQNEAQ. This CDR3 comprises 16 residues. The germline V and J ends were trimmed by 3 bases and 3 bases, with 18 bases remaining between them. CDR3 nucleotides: TGTGCCAGCAGCTTTTCGGGTCAGGGCCTTTACTACGAGCAGTACTTC. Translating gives CASSFSGQGLYYEQYF.

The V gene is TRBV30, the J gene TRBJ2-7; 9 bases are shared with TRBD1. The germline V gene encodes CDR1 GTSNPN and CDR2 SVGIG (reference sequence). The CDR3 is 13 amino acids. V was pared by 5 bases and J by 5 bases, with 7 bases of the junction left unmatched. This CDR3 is CAWDRDRDNEQYV. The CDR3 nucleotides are TGTGCCTGGGACCGGGACAGGGACAACGAGCAGTACGTC.

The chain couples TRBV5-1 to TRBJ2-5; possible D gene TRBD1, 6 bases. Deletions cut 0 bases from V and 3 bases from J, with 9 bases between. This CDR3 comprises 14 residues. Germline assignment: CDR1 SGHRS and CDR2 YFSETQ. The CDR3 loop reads CASSLVAGEETQYF. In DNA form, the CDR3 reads TGCGCCAGCAGCTTGGTGGCAGGGGAAGAGACCCAGTACTTC.

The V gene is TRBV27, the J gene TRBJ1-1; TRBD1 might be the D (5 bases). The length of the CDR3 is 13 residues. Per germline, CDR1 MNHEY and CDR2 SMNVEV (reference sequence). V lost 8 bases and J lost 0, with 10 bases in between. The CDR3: CASADRVNTEAFF. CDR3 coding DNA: TGTGCCAGCGCCGACAGAGTGAACACTGAAGCTTTCTTT.

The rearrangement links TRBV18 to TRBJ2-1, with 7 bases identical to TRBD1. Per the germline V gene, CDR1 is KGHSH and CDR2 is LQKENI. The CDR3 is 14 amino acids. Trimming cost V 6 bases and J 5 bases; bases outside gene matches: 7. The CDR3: CASSSIGQDNEQFF. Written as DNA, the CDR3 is TGTGCCAGCTCGAGCATAGGACAGGACAATGAGCAGTTCTTC.

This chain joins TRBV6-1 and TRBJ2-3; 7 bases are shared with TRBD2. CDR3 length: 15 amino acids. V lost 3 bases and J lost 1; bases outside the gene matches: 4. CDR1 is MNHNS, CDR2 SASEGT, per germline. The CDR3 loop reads CASSEGGWGTDTQYF. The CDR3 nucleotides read TGTGCCAGCAGTGAGGGGGGGTGGGGCACAGATACGCAGTATTTT.

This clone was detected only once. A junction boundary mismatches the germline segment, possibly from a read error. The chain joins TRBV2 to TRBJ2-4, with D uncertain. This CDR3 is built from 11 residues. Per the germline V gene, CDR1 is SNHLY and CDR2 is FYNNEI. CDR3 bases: TGTGCCAGCAGTCTCCTAAACAGTCAGTACTTC. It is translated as CASSLLNSQYF. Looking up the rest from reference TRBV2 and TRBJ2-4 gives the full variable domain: EPEVTQTPSHQVTQMGQEVILRCVPISNHLYFYWYRQILGQKVEFLVSFYNNEISEKSEIFDDQFSVERPDGSNFTLKIRSTKLEDSAMYFCASSLLNSQYFGAGTRLSVL.

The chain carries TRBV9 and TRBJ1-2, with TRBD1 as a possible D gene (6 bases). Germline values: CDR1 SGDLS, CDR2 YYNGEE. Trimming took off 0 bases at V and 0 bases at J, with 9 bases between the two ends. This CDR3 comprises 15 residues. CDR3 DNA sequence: TGTGCCAGCAGCGTAGAACCAGGGGCTAACTATGGCTACACCTTC. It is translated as CASSVEPGANYGYTF.

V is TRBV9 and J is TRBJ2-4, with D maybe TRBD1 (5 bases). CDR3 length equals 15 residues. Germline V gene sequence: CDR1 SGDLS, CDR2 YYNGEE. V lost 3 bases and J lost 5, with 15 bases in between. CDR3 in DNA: TGTGCCAGCAGCGGGTTAGACAGTGGGGAAAACATTCAGTACTTC. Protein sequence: CASSGLDSGENIQYF.

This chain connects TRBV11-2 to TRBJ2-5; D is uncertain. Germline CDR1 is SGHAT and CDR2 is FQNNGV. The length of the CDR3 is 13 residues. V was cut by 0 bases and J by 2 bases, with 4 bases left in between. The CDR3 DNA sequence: TGTGCCAGCAGCTTAGAACGGCAAGAGACCCAGTACTTC. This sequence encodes CASSLERQETQYF. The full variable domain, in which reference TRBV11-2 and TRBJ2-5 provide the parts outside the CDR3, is EAGVAQSPRYKIIEKRQSVAFWCNPISGHATLYWYQQILGQGPKLLIQFQNNGVVDDSQLPKDRFSAERLKGVDSTLKIQPAKLEDSAVYLCASSLERQETQYFGPGTRLLVL.

DNA for the CDR3: TGTGCCAGCAGAGAAACTAGCGCCAGCTCCTACGAGCAGTACTTC. This translates into CASRETSASSYEQYF. The chain couples TRBV6-1 to TRBJ2-7, with 7 positions matching TRBD2. V shed 6 bases and J 0 bases; nucleotides not matched to a gene: 8. The CDR3 spans 15 residues. The germline CDR1 and CDR2 sequences are MNHNS and SASEGT.

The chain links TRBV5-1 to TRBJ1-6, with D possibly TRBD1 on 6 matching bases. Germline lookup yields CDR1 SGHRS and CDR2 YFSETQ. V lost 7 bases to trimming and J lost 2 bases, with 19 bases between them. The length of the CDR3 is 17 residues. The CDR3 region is CASHGGGGGPYNSPLHF. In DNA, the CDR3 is TGCGCCAGCCATGGGGGCGGGGGTGGACCCTATAATTCACCCCTCCACTTT.

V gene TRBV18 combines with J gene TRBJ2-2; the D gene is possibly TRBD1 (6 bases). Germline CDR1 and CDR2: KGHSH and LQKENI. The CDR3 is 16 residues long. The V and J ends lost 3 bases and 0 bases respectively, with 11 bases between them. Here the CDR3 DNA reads TGTGCCAGCTCACCTCCGGACAGTACGAACACCGGGGAGCTGTTTTTT. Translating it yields CASSPPDSTNTGELFF.

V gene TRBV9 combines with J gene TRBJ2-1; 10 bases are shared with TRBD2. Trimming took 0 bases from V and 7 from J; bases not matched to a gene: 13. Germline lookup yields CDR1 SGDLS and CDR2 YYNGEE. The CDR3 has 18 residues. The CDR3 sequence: CASSVGQRGGLATNEQFF. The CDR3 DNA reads TGTGCCAGCAGCGTAGGTCAAAGGGGGGGACTAGCGACGAATGAGCAGTTCTTC.

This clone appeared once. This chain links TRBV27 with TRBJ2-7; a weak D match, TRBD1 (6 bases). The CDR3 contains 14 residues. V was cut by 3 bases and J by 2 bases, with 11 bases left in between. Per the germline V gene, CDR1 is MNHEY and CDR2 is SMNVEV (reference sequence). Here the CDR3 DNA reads TGTGCCAGCAGTTTTCAGGGGCCGACCTACGAGCAGTACTTC. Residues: CASSFQGPTYEQYF.

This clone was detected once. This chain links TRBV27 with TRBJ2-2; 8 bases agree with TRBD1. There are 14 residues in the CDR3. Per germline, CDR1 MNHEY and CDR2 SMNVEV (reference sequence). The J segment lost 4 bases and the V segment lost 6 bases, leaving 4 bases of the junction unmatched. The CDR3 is CASRQDRATGELFF. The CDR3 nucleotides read TGTGCCAGCAGACAGGACAGGGCCACCGGGGAGCTGTTTTTT.

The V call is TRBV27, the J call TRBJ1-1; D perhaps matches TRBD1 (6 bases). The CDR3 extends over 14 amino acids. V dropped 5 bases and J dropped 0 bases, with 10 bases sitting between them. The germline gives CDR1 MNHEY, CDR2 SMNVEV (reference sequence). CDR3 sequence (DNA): TGTGCCAGCAGTCAGGGACACGTGAACACTGAAGCTTTCTTT. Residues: CASSQGHVNTEAFF.

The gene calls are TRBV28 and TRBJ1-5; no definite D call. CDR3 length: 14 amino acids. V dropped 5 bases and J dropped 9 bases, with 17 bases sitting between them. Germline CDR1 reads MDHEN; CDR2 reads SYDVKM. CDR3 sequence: CASSLKEDLRPQHF. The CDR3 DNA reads TGTGCCAGCAGTCTAAAGGAGGATTTGCGGCCCCAGCATTTT.